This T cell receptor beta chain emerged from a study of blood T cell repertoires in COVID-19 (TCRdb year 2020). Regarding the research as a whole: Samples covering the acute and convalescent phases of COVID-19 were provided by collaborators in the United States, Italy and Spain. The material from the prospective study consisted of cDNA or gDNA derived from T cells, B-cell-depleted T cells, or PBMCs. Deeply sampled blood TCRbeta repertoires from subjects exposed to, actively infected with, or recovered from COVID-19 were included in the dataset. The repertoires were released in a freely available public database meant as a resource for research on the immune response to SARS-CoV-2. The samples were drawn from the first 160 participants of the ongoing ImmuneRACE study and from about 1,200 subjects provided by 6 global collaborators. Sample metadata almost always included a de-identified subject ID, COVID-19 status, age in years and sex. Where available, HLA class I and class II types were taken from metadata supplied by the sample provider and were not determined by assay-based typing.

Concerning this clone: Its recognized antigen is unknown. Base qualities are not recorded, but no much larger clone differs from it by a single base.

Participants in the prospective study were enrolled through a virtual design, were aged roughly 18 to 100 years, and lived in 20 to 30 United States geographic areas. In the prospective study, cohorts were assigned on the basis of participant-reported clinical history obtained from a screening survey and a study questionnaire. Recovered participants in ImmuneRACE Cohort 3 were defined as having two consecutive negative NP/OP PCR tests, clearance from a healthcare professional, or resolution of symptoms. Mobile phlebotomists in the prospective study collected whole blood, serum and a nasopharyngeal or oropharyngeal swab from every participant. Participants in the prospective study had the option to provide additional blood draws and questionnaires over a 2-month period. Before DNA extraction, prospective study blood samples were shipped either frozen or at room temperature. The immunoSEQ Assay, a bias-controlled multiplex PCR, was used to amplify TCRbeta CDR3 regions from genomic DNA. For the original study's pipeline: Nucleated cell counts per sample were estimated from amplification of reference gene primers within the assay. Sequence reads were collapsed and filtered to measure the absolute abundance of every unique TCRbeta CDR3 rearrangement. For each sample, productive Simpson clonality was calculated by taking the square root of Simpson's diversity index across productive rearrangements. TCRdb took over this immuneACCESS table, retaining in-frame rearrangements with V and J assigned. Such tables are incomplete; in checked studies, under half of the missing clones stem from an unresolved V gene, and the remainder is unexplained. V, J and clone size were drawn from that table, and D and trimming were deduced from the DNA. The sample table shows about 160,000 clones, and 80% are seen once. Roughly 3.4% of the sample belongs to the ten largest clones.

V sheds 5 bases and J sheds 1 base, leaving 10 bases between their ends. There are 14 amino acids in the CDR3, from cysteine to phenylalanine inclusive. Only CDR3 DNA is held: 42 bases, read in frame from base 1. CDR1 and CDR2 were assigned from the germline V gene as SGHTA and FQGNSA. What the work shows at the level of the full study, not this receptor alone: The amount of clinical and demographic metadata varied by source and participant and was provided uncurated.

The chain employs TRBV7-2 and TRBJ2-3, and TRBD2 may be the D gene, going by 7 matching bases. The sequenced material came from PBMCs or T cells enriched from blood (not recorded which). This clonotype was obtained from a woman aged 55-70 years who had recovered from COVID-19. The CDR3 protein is CASSRGGGTDTQYF. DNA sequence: TGTGCCAGCAGCAGGGGGGGAGGCACAGATACGCAGTATTTT.